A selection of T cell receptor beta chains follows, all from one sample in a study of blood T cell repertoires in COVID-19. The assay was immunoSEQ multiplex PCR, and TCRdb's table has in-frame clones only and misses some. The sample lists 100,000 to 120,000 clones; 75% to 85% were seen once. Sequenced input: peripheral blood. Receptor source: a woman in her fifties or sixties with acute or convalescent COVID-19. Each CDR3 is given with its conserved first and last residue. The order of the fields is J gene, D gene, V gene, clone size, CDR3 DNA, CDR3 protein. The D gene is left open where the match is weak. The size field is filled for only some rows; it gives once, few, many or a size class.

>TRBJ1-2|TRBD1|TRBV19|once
TGTGCCTGTACCACCCGGGACAGAGCTTATGGCTACACCTTC
CACTTRDRAYGYTF
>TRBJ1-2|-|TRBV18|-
TGTGCCAGCTCACCACCGCAGGGAACCTTCTATGGCTACACCTTC
CASSPPQGTFYGYTF
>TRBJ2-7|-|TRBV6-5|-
TGTGCCAGCAGTAAGGACATACGCTCCTACGAGCAGTACTTC
CASSKDIRSYEQYF
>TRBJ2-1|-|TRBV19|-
TGTGCCAGTAGCTATACCCCCTCCAATGAGCAGTTCTTC
CASSYTPSNEQFF
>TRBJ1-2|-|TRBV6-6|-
TGTGCCAGCAGTTATCAGGTGCCCAACTATGGCTACACCTTC
CASSYQVPNYGYTF
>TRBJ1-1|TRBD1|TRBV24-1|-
TGTGCCACCAGTGATTTGCTGGGACAGGACGTGATCTTT
CATSDLLGQDVIF
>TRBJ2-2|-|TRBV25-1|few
TGTGCCAGCAGTGAATTCTTACAGGGTACCGGGGAGCTGTTTTTT
CASSEFLQGTGELFF
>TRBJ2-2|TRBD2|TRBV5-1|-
TGCGCCAGCAAGCAACCTCAAGCGGGGCCGAACACCGGGGAGCTGTTTTTT
CASKQPQAGPNTGELFF
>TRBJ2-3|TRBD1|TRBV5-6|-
TGTGCCAGCAGCTCCCGGACAGGGGGCATGGGAGATACGCAGTATTTT
CASSSRTGGMGDTQYF
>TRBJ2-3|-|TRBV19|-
TGTGCCAGTAGTATAGATTCGCAAAGCAGGCGACCTCTGAGCACAGATACGCAGTATTTT
CASSIDSQSRRPLSTDTQYF
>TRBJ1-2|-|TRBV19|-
TGTGCCAGTAGTAAGGCGTGGGGAGAATATGGCTACACCTTC
CASSKAWGEYGYTF
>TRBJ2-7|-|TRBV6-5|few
TGTGCCAGCAGTCTGACACAACAACTCTCCTACGAGCAGTACTTC
CASSLTQQLSYEQYF
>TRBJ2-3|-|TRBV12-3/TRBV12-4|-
TGTGCCAGCAGTTCGACAGTCACAGATACGCAGTATTTT
CASSSTVTDTQYF
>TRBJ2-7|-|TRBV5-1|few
TGCGCCAGCAGTCTGTCCGGAGACTACGAGCAGTACTTC
CASSLSGDYEQYF
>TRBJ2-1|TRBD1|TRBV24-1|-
TGTGCCACCAGTGACCGGGACAGGGTATTCTACAATGAGCAGTTCTTC
CATSDRDRVFYNEQFF
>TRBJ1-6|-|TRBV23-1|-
TGCGCCAGCAGTCTAGGTGGGGCCCAGAATTCACCCCTCCACTTT
CASSLGGAQNSPLHF
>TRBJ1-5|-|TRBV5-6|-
TGTGCCAGCAGCTTGCGAGGGCTCGATCAGCCCCAGCATTTT
CASSLRGLDQPQHF
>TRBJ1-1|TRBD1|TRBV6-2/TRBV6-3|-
TGTGCCAGCAGTTTCCACGGACAGGACCTGCGAGCTTTCTTT
CASSFHGQDLRAFF
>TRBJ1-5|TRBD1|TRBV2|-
TGTGCCAGCAGGGGCAGGGGGTATTCGAGCAATCAGCCCCAGCATTTT
CASRGRGYSSNQPQHF
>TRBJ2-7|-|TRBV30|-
TGTGCCTGGAGTCTAGCCATGGGGGGCTACGAGCAGTACTTC
CAWSLAMGGYEQYF
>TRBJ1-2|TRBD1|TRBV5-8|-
TGTGCCAGCAGCCTACAGGGGGCGAGCGGCTACACCTTC
CASSLQGASGYTF
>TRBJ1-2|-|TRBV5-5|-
TGTGCCAGCAGCTCCCGGGACAAATATGGCTACACCTTC
CASSSRDKYGYTF
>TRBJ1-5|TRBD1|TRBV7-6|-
TGTGCCAGCAGCTTGTGGACAGGGATTAATCAGCCCCAGCATTTT
CASSLWTGINQPQHF
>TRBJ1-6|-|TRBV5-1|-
TGCGCCAGCAGCGCCAGGGACTCGTCCTATAATTCACCCCTCCACTTT
CASSARDSSYNSPLHF
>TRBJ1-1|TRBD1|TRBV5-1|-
TGCGCCAGCAGCGTTACAGGGGGTGGGACTGAAGCTTTCTTT
CASSVTGGGTEAFF
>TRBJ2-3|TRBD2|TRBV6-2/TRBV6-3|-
TGTGCCAGCAGTTACCGGGAGTCGTGGAGCGGGGTGGGAGATACGCAGTATTTT
CASSYRESWSGVGDTQYF
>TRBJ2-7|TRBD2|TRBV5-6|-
TGTGCCAGCAGCTTGCGGTCGGGCCCTTTGGGGGGGTACGAGCAGTACTTC
CASSLRSGPLGGYEQYF
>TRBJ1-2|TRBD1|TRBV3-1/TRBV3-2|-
TGTGCCAGCAGCCAATCAGGGACAGGGTATGGCTACACCTTC
CASSQSGTGYGYTF
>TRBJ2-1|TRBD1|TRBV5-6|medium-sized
TGTGCCAGTGCACCGGGACAGGGGGGGAGTGAGCAGTTCTTC
CASAPGQGGSEQFF
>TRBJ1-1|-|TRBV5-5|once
TGTGCCAGCAGCTTTGAGGGTGGGACTGAAGCTTTCTTT
CASSFEGGTEAFF
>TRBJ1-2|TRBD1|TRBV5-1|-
TGCGCCAGCAGCCCGGACCGGGACAGATATGGCTACACCTTC
CASSPDRDRYGYTF
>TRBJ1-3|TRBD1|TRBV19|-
TGTGCCAGTAGTCGACGGACAGGGGACTTCTTCTCTGGAAACACCATATATTTT
CASSRRTGDFFSGNTIYF
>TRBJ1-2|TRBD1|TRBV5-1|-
TGCGCCAGCAGCCTGACAGGGGTTGCCTATGGCTACACCTTC
CASSLTGVAYGYTF
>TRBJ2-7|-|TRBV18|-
TGTGCCAGCTCACCACCCAACTACGAGCAGTACTTC
CASSPPNYEQYF
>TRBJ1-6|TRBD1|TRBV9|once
TGTGCCAGCAGCGCCCAGGCGGCAGGGGGAGGATCACCCCTCCACTTT
CASSAQAAGGGSPLHF
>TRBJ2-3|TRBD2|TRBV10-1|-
TGCGCCAGCAGTGACCCGGGACTAGCGGGGGCCACAGATACGCAGTATTTT
CASSDPGLAGATDTQYF
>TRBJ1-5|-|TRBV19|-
TGTGCCAGTAGTATATCAGCGAATAGCAATCAGCCCCAGCATTTT
CASSISANSNQPQHF
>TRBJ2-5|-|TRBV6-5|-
TGTGCCAGCAGTTATGCGGGATGGGAGACCCAGTACTTC
CASSYAGWETQYF
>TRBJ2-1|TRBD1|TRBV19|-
TGTGCCAGTAGTATTGGGGGGACAGGGGGCGGTGAGCAGTTCTTC
CASSIGGTGGGEQFF
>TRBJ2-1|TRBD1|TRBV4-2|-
TGTGCCAGCAGCCAGGACAGGACGTACTACAATGAGCAGTTCTTC
CASSQDRTYYNEQFF
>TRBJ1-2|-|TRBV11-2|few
TGTGCCAGCAGCCATACAGTCTATGGCTACACCTTC
CASSHTVYGYTF
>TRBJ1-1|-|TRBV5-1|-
TGCGCCAGCAGCTTGGACGCGGCAGAAAAAGCTTTCTTT
CASSLDAAEKAFF
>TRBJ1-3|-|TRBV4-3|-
TGCGCCAGCAGCCAAGATACTGCGAGCTCTGGAAACACCATATATTTT
CASSQDTASSGNTIYF
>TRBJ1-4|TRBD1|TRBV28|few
TGTGCCAGCAGCACCACCGGGACAGGGGACGAAAAACTGTTTTTT
CASSTTGTGDEKLFF
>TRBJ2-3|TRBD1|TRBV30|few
TGTGCCTGGGCCCGGACAGGACCCGACACAGATACGCAGTATTTT
CAWARTGPDTDTQYF
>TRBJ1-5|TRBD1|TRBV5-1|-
TGCGCCAGCAGCTTGTCGGGCCAGGGGGGTCAGCCCCAGCATTTT
CASSLSGQGGQPQHF
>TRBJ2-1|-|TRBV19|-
TGTGCCAGTAATAAACGGGGGATGGCCATCAATGAGCAGTTCTTC
CASNKRGMAINEQFF
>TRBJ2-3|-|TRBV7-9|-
TGTGCCAGCATCGGAGTCACAGATACGCAGTATTTT
CASIGVTDTQYF
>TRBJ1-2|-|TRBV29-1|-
TGCAGCGTTGAAGAGACCGGGGACTGGTTTCGGGGCTACACCTTC
CSVEETGDWFRGYTF
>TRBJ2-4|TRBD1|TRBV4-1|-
TGCGCCAGCAGCCAAGAATGGAGACAGGGTCTTAACATTCAGTACTTC
CASSQEWRQGLNIQYF
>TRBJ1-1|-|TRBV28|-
TGTGCCAGCAAAATAAGGGGAACTGAAGCTTTCTTT
CASKIRGTEAFF
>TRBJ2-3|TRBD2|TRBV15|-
TGTGCCACCTTGTTTAGCGGGGCCCCAGATACGCAGTATTTT
CATLFSGAPDTQYF
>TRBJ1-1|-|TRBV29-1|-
TGCAGCGCCCAGATGGGTGCGGACACTGAAGCTTTCTTT
CSAQMGADTEAFF
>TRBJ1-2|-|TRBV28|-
TGTGCCAGCAGTTTGAGGGTTCCCGCTTCCTATGGCTACACCTTC
CASSLRVPASYGYTF
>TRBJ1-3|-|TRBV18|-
TGTGCCAGCTCACCAGACAGGACCTCTGGAAACACCATATATTTT
CASSPDRTSGNTIYF
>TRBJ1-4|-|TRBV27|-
TGTGCCAGCAGTTTTAAAGAAAAACTGTTTTTT
CASSFKEKLFF
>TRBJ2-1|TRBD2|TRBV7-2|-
TGTGCCAGCAGCTTAGGCCGGCGGGGGGCTAGCTATGAGCAGTTCTTC
CASSLGRRGASYEQFF
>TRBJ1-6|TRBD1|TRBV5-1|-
TGCGCCAGCAGCCCAGGGACAGCCTCCCGCAATTCACCCCTCCACTTT
CASSPGTASRNSPLHF